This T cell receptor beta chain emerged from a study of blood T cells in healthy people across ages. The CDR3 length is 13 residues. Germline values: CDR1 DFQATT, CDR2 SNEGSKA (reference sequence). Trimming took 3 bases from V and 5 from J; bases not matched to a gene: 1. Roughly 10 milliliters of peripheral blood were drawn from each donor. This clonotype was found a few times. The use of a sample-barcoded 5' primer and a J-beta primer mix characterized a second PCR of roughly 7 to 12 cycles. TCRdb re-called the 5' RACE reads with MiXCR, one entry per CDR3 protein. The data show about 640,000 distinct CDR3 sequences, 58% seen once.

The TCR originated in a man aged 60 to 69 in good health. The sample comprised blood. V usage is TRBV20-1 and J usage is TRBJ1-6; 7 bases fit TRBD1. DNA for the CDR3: TGCAGTGCTAGGGGGACAGATAATTCACCCCTCCACTTT. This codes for CSARGTDNSPLHF.